The clone carrying this T cell receptor (beta chain) came up a few times. Its specificity is unknown. The data originate from a study of blood T cells in healthy people across ages. Study-level points and caveats: TCR beta diversity per million T cells fell roughly linearly with age.

Looked up from germline, CDR1 is MGHRA and CDR2 is YSYEKL. CDR3 size: 17 residues. Trimming removed 0 bases from V and 0 bases from J, with 12 bases in between. Russia was home to the donors, healthy Caucasian individuals aged roughly 6 to 95. Next came a second PCR, run for roughly 6 to 11 cycles, which used a sample-barcoded 5' primer along with a J-beta primer mix. Sequencing recovered at least 2.5 million CDR3-containing paired-end reads from each sample. TCRdb passed the 5' RACE reads through MiXCR, listing each CDR3 protein once. The table includes fewer than 700,000 distinct CDR3 sequences, over 40% detected once.

V and J are TRBV4-1 and TRBJ1-5, with D hard to call. This receptor was taken from an elderly man in good health. Material for sequencing was blood. In DNA, the CDR3 is TGCGCCAGCAGCCAAGAAGGTTCGGGGTATAGCAATCAGCCCCAGCATTTT. Protein sequence: CASSQEGSGYSNQPQHF.